One sample yielded the 2 T cell receptor beta chains listed below, sequenced in a study of blood T cell repertoires in COVID-19. The table came from immunoSEQ multiplex PCR; TCRdb's copy has only in-frame clones and leaves some out. The sample comprises around 81,000 clones, nearly 90% of which are singletons, and around 6.6% rests with the top ten. Sequences were obtained from peripheral blood. The receptor set was obtained from a man aged 70-80 years with acute or convalescent COVID-19.

In its sample, this clone was seen a few times. The chain has TRBV4-1 and TRBJ1-5; D unclear. Trimming left V 1 base short and J 6 bases short, with 19 bases between. The CDR3 covers 17 residues. The germline V gene encodes CDR1 MGHRA and CDR2 YSYEKL. In DNA, the CDR3 is TGCGCCAGCAGCCAAGGGCGTGCCAGCGGGATCCCTCAGCCCCAGCATTTT. It specifies CASSQGRASGIPQPQHF.

This chain joins TRBV11-2 and TRBJ2-3, with 7 positions matching TRBD1. This CDR3 has 18 amino acids. Germline CDR1 SGHAT, CDR2 FQNNGV. V lost 2 bases, J lost 2 bases, and 13 bases stayed unmatched. The CDR3 here is CASSLRQGNRLVTDTQYF. CDR3 bases: TGTGCCAGCAGCTTACGACAGGGTAACCGATTAGTCACAGATACGCAGTATTTT.